Shown below are 10 T cell receptor beta chains from a single sample sequenced in a study of post-analysis software for immune sequencing data. Included in the TCR beta cDNA libraries were unique molecular identifiers. MiXCR was run by TCRdb on the PCR reads, yielding one entry per CDR3 protein. The sample includes about 820,000 distinct CDR3 sequences, roughly half of them seen just once. These receptors lack a known antigen. Regarding the study as a whole: Patients used five TRBV segments, including TRBV5-6, TRBV5-1 and TRBV20-1, more often than controls.

The sequencing input was blood. These receptors originate from a girl under 18 with multiple sclerosis.

This clonotype has a handful of counts. V usage is TRBV7-3 and J usage is TRBJ2-1, with TRBD2 identical over 7 bases. Trimming at V came to 5 bases and at J to 6 bases, leaving 7 bases not matched to a gene. Looked up from germline, CDR1 is SGHTA and CDR2 is FQGTGA. The CDR3 length is 14 residues. The CDR3 nucleotides are TGTGCCAGCAGCCGAACGGGACTAATCAATGAGCAGTTCTTC. This encodes CASSRTGLINEQFF.

The genes are TRBV29-1 and TRBJ2-3; 14 positions match TRBD2. Germline trimming cut 3 bases from V and 1 base from J; bases unmatched to any gene: 12. Per germline, CDR1 SQVTM and CDR2 ANQGSEA. CDR3 length equals 19 residues. The CDR3 loop reads CSVERVGTSGRKGTDTQYF. For the CDR3, the DNA is TGCAGCGTTGAGAGGGTCGGGACTAGCGGGAGAAAAGGCACAGATACGCAGTATTTT.

This clonotype was seen only a few times. The chain couples TRBV20-1 to TRBJ2-1; TRBD2 matches 8 bases. In germline, CDR1 is DFQATT, CDR2 SNEGSKA (reference sequence). The CDR3 contains 15 residues. V shed 0 bases, J shed 4 bases, and the junction held 5 bases outside the gene matches. CDR3 region: CSARDSGIYYNEQFF. CDR3 in DNA: TGCAGTGCTAGAGATAGCGGGATTTATTACAATGAGCAGTTCTTC.

V is TRBV5-1 and J is TRBJ2-7; 11 positions agree with TRBD1. Trimming removed 1 base from V and 4 bases from J; junction bases left unmatched: 4. The CDR3 is 15 amino acids. The germline gives CDR1 SGHRS, CDR2 YFSETQ. The CDR3 coding sequence is TGCGCCAGCAGCTTGTTGGACAGGGGGCCTTACGAGCAGTACTTC. Translating it yields CASSLLDRGPYEQYF.

For this clonotype: One junction end does not reproduce the germline sequence, and a read error may be involved. The genes are TRBV6-5 and TRBJ2-6; D is unclear. The CDR3 spans 16 residues. Germline loops: CDR1 MNHEY, CDR2 SVGAGI. The CDR3 loop reads CASSYSADSRANVLTF. The CDR3 nucleotides are TGTGCCAGCAGTTACTCTGCCGACTCTAGGGCCAACGTCCTGACTTTC.

The chain links TRBV27 to TRBJ2-5; perhaps D is TRBD1 or TRBD2 (5 bases each). The J call is in doubt because the DNA end fits TRBJ2-7 better. The germline V gene encodes CDR1 MNHEY and CDR2 SMNVEV (reference sequence). This CDR3 spans 13 amino acids. The CDR3 protein is CASRPVGGYEQYF. The CDR3 bases are TGTGCCAGCAGACCCGTTGGGGGCTACGAGCAGTACTTC.

The chain has TRBV7-9 and TRBJ2-1; no clear D gene. V was cut by 3 bases and J by 0 bases, with 12 bases left in between. In germline, CDR1 is SEHNR, CDR2 FQNEAQ (reference sequence). The CDR3 runs 16 residues. The DNA for the CDR3 is TGTGCCAGCAGCTTCTTTTCACTTAGCTCCTACAATGAGCAGTTCTTC. Translated: CASSFFSLSSYNEQFF.

The genes are TRBV7-3 and TRBJ2-5; D perhaps matches TRBD1 (6 bases). The germline V gene has CDR1 SGHTA and CDR2 FQGTGA. The CDR3 length is 13 residues. V lost 4 bases to trimming and J lost 5 bases, with 11 bases between them. The CDR3: CASSWTAGETQYF. Here the CDR3 DNA reads TGTGCCAGCAGCTGGACAGCTGGGGAGACCCAGTACTTC.

V gene TRBV29-1 combines with J gene TRBJ1-1; possibly TRBD1 for D (6 bases). The CDR3 covers 14 residues. The ends were cut back, 6 bases at V and 0 bases at J, with 14 bases in the middle. CDR1 and CDR2 from the germline V gene are SQVTM and ANQGSEA. CDR3: CSVSDRALNTEAFF. The CDR3 nucleotides read TGCAGCGTCTCGGACAGAGCCCTGAACACTGAAGCTTTCTTT. The full variable domain, with the rest looked up from reference TRBV29-1 and TRBJ1-1, is SAVISQKPSRDICQRGTSLTIQCQVDSQVTMMFWYRQQPGQSLTLIATANQGSEATYESGFVIDKFPISRPNLTFSTLTVSNMSPEDSSIYLCSVSDRALNTEAFFGQGTRLTVV.

The V gene is TRBV7-6, the J gene TRBJ2-1, with D uncertain. V was shortened by 1 base and J by 9 bases, with 13 bases between the two germline ends. This CDR3 contains 14 residues. The germline V gene has CDR1 SGHVS and CDR2 FNYEAQ. CDR3 nucleotides: TGTGCCAGCAGCTTAGGTAGCACTTCGGGTGAGCAGTTCTTC. Protein sequence: CASSLGSTSGEQFF.